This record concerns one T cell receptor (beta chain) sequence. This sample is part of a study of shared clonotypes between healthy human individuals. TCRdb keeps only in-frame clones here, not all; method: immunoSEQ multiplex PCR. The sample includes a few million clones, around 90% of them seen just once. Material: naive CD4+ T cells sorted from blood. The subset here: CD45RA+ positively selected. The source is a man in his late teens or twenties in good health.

The CDR3 DNA reads TGTGCCAGCAGCTTAGGTCGGACAGGGACCTCTGGGGCCAACGTCCTGACTTTC. The encoded protein is CASSLGRTGTSGANVLTF. This chain uses TRBV7-2 with TRBJ2-6; the match to TRBD1 covers 8 bases. Germline-derived CDR1 and CDR2 are SGHTA and FQGNSA. CDR3 length: 18 amino acids. V dropped 1 base and J dropped 0; count of bases not matched to a gene: 5.